One sample yielded the 27 T cell receptor beta chains listed below, sequenced in a study of molecular identifiers for immune sequencing clone quantification. TCRdb re-derived calls from the PCR reads in MiXCR, one entry per CDR3 protein. The sample yields under 600,000 distinct CDR3 sequences, about 22% seen once. Sequenced: naive CD8+ T cells from blood, with Jurkat cell RNA spiked in. The sample's subset: FACS-sorted CD8+CD4-CCR7+CD45RA+ naive T cells. The receptors originated from a human donor in good health. Some libraries in this study had Jurkat cell RNA spiked in.

A word on this clonotype: One end of the junction fails to match germline, which may point to a read error. The rearrangement uses TRBV10-2 and TRBJ2-1; 7 bases map to TRBD1. Germline V gives CDR1 WSHSY, CDR2 SAAADI. This CDR3 comprises 13 residues. This chain's CDR3 is CAGSESKGAEQFF. CDR3 coding DNA: TGCGCCGGCAGTGAGTCGAAGGGGGCAGAGCAGTTCTTC.

This clonotype was counted between two and nine times. The chain uses TRBV6-2 or TRBV6-3 and TRBJ2-7, with TRBD1 matching 9 bases. CDR3 length equals 17 residues. After removal of 0 bases from V and 0 bases from J, the junction contained 6 bases not matched to a gene. The germline CDR1 and CDR2 sequences are MNHEY and SVGEGT. The chain's CDR3 is CASSYSTTGGLSYEQYF. As DNA, the CDR3 is TGTGCCAGCAGTTACTCAACCACAGGGGGCCTCTCCTACGAGCAGTACTTC.

This clonotype has a handful of counts. The V gene is TRBV27, the J gene TRBJ2-1; 10 bases line up with TRBD2. The CDR3 totals 15 residues. Per germline, CDR1 MNHEY and CDR2 SMNVEV (reference sequence). J was trimmed by 3 bases and V by 6 bases; bases with no gene match: 5. The CDR3 here is CASSPKRGGYNEQFF. CDR3 coding DNA: TGTGCCAGCAGCCCAAAGCGGGGGGGCTACAATGAGCAGTTCTTC.

This clonotype occurred many times. V gene TRBV20-1 combines with J gene TRBJ2-7; no definite D call. V lost 5 bases, J lost 3 bases, and 17 bases lay in between. The germline V gene encodes CDR1 DFQATT and CDR2 SNEGSKA (reference sequence). The CDR3 extends over 14 amino acids. The CDR3 is CSAAGPRIHYEQYF. DNA for the CDR3: TGCAGTGCTGCCGGGCCCAGGATCCACTACGAGCAGTACTTC.

V is TRBV12-3 or TRBV12-4 and J is TRBJ2-7; D is possibly TRBD2 (6 bases). V was shortened by 6 bases and J by 3 bases, with 15 bases between the two germline ends. CDR3 length equals 14 residues. The chain's CDR3 is CASRTGPGVYEQYF. The CDR3 DNA reads as TGTGCCAGCAGGACGGGACCGGGGGTCTACGAGCAGTACTTC.

This clonotype occurred a few times. The chain has TRBV19 and TRBJ2-7; TRBD1 is a possible D gene (6 bases). V was clipped by 5 bases and J by 3 bases, with 20 bases between them. The CDR3 is 16 amino acids. CDR1 and CDR2 (germline): LNHDA, SQIVND (reference sequence). The CDR3 DNA follows: TGTGCCAGTAGTGAATCCCCAGGGGAGAGGTACTACGAGCAGTACTTC. Translating gives CASSESPGERYYEQYF.

This clonotype was observed many times. This chain links TRBV7-9 with TRBJ2-7, with 10 positions matching TRBD1. The CDR3 loop spans 15 amino acids. The junction had 2 bases not matched to a gene; V was cut back by 1 base and J by 2 bases. CDR1 is SEHNR, CDR2 FQNEAQ, per germline (reference sequence). The CDR3 nucleotides read TGTGCCAGCAGCTTAGGGGGACAGGGGACCTACGAGCAGTACTTC. It translates to CASSLGGQGTYEQYF.

On this clonotype: The junction does not match germline at one end; this may be a read error. The chain has TRBV6-5 and TRBJ2-7; TRBD1 or TRBD2 may be the D gene (6 bases each). From germline, CDR1 is MNHEY and CDR2 SVGAGI. This CDR3 spans 15 amino acids. The CDR3 loop is CGSSYSLGPGAEQYF. The CDR3 DNA reads TGTGGCAGCAGTTACTCGCTTGGTCCGGGGGCCGAGCAGTACTTC.

This clonotype appeared a few times. The genes are TRBV6-2 or TRBV6-3 and TRBJ1-1; possible D gene TRBD1, 6 bases. Trimming took 4 bases from V and 1 from J, leaving 19 bases between them. Germline V gene sequence: CDR1 MNHEY, CDR2 SVGEGT. The CDR3 has 17 amino acids. The CDR3 DNA follows: TGTGCCAGCAGTTTGGGTAGGCTTGGGGGCCAGAACACTGAAGCTTTCTTT. Translating it yields CASSLGRLGGQNTEAFF.

Of note for this clonotype: Since a much larger clone is just one base distant, this may be a read error. J is TRBJ2-1 and V is TRBV27, with D perhaps matching TRBD1 or TRBD2 (5 bases each). Looked up from germline, CDR1 is MNHEY and CDR2 is SMNVEV (reference sequence). The CDR3 extends over 15 amino acids. CDR3 protein: CASSLAGTIYNERFF. The CDR3 coding sequence is TGTGCCAGCAGTTTAGCAGGGACCATCTACAATGAGCGGTTCTTC.

At least ten counts were recorded for this clonotype. This chain connects TRBV6-6 to TRBJ1-5, with TRBD1 matching over 9 bases. Per germline, CDR1 MNHNY and CDR2 SVGAGI (reference sequence). CDR3 size: 15 residues. The V gene end was trimmed by 0 bases and the J gene end by 6 bases; junction bases not matched to a gene: 3. The CDR3 is CASSYSGTGSQPQHF. The CDR3 DNA sequence: TGTGCCAGCAGTTACTCGGGGACAGGGAGTCAGCCCCAGCATTTT.

This clonotype showed up many times. The chain joins TRBV5-1 to TRBJ1-1, with 8 bases fitting TRBD1. The J segment lost 7 bases and the V segment lost 3 bases, leaving 11 bases of the junction unmatched. CDR1 SGHRS and CDR2 YFSETQ come from the germline V gene. CDR3 size: 15 residues. For the CDR3, the DNA is TGCGCCAGCAGCTCTCCAGGACAGGGCGCCAGTGAAGCTTTCTTT. This sequence encodes CASSSPGQGASEAFF.

This clonotype occurred many times. V and J are TRBV29-1 and TRBJ1-1, with unresolved D. This CDR3 is built from 8 residues. Per the germline V gene, CDR1 is SQVTM and CDR2 is ANQGSEA. V was clipped by 6 bases and J by 8 bases, with 4 bases between them. The CDR3 here is CSVSEAFF. The CDR3 region has the DNA TGCAGCGTGTCAGAAGCTTTCTTT.

This clonotype appeared a single time. One junction end disagrees with the germline gene, perhaps due to a read error. The V gene is TRBV2, the J gene TRBJ2-7; D may be TRBD2 (5 bases). The CDR3 runs 15 residues. Germline V lookup: CDR1 SNHLY, CDR2 FYNNEI. The DNA for the CDR3 is TGTGCCAGCAGTGAATCGGGGTTATTCTCCGACGAGCAGTACTTC. It specifies CASSESGLFSDEQYF. The variable domain in full, with the rest retrieved from reference TRBV2 and TRBJ2-7, is EPEVTQTPSHQVTQMGQEVILRCVPISNHLYFYWYRQILGQKVEFLVSFYNNEISEKSEIFDDQFSVERPDGSNFTLKIRSTKLEDSAMYFCASSESGLFSDEQYFGPGTRLTVT.

This clonotype was counted at least ten times. The V gene is TRBV20-1, the J gene TRBJ1-4, with unresolved D. Trimming took 0 bases from V and 0 from J, leaving 5 bases between them. This CDR3 has 14 residues. CDR1 is DFQATT, CDR2 SNEGSKA, per germline (reference sequence). CDR3: CSARDTATNEKLFF. The CDR3 region has the DNA TGCAGTGCTAGAGACACAGCAACTAATGAAAAACTGTTTTTT.

The CDR3 coding sequence is TGTGCCAGCAGTTTAAGGGGGCCAGCTCGCGAGCAGTACTTC. It translates to CASSLRGPAREQYF. The J gene is TRBJ2-7, the V gene TRBV12-3 or TRBV12-4, with TRBD1 matching over 7 bases. J was trimmed by 6 bases and V by 2 bases; bases with no gene match: 7. This CDR3 comprises 14 residues.

The V gene is TRBV13, the J gene TRBJ2-7; perhaps TRBD1 as D (5 bases). CDR1 and CDR2 from the germline V gene are PRHDT and FYEKMQ (reference sequence). Trimming stripped 5 bases from V and 4 bases from J, with 12 bases between. The CDR3 covers 13 residues. The CDR3 coding sequence is TGTGCCAGCAGCACATACAAGGGGTACGAGCAGTACTTC. Translating it yields CASSTYKGYEQYF.

There are many counts of this clonotype. This chain links TRBV30 with TRBJ2-3; D uncertain. V lost 2 bases and J 6 bases, leaving 9 bases between the germline ends. The germline V gene has CDR1 GTSNPN and CDR2 SVGIG (reference sequence). The CDR3 is 12 amino acids. The CDR3 is CAWSPRPDTQYF. Written as DNA, the CDR3 is TGTGCCTGGAGTCCGAGGCCGGATACGCAGTATTTT.

At least ten counts were recorded for this clonotype. V and J are TRBV5-6 and TRBJ1-1; possible D gene TRBD1, 6 bases. CDR1 and CDR2 (germline): SGHDT, YYEEEE. The CDR3 has 12 residues. The V end was cut by 3 bases, the J end by 6 bases, with 9 bases between. The CDR3 DNA reads TGTGCCAGCAGCTCCCACAGGGCTGAAGCTTTCTTT. Its translation: CASSSHRAEAFF. Drawing the rest from reference TRBV5-6 and TRBJ1-1, the complete variable domain is DAGVTQSPTHLIKTRGQQVTLRCSPKSGHDTVSWYQQALGQGPQFIFQYYEEEERQRGNFPDRFSGHQFPNYSSELNVNALLLGDSALYLCASSSHRAEAFFGQGTRLTVV.

This clonotype was seen only a few times. This chain joins TRBV4-1 and TRBJ1-6; D unclear. Trimming removed 6 bases from V and 5 bases from J, with 11 bases in between. CDR3 length equals 14 residues. CDR1 is MGHRA, CDR2 YSYEKL, per germline. The DNA of the CDR3 is TGCGCCAGCAGGCACCGGGAAGATAATTCACCCCTCCACTTT. Translating it yields CASRHREDNSPLHF.

This clonotype was observed at least ten times. The chain carries TRBV6-5 and TRBJ1-1; no reliable D call. The germline gives CDR1 MNHEY, CDR2 SVGAGI. The CDR3 runs to 15 residues. V gave up 6 bases and J gave up 2 bases, with 16 bases separating them. CDR3 sequence (DNA): TGTGCCAGCAGCGGATGGGCCGAACTAAACACTGAAGCTTTCTTT. It codes for CASSGWAELNTEAFF.

This clonotype was seen many times. J is TRBJ1-1 and V is TRBV19; D is perhaps TRBD1 (5 bases). V was clipped by 6 bases and J by 0 bases, with 14 bases between them. The germline V gene encodes CDR1 LNHDA and CDR2 SQIVND (reference sequence). The CDR3 is 15 residues long. CDR3: CASSQPGRVNTEAFF. DNA of the CDR3: TGTGCCAGTAGCCAACCGGGGCGGGTGAACACTGAAGCTTTCTTT.

The chain carries TRBV4-3 and TRBJ2-2, with 8 bases aligning to TRBD2. Germline CDR1 and CDR2: LGHNA and YSLEER. Unmatched junction bases numbered 16, after V lost 3 bases and J lost 7 bases. The CDR3 loop spans 18 amino acids. The CDR3 loop reads CASSQHRAGREVVGELFF. The CDR3 DNA reads as TGCGCCAGCAGCCAGCATCGAGCTGGGCGGGAGGTCGTCGGGGAGCTGTTTTTT.

This chain links TRBV27 with TRBJ2-3, with D possibly TRBD2 on 6 matching bases. Germline loops: CDR1 MNHEY, CDR2 SMNVEV (reference sequence). V dropped 1 base and J dropped 4 bases, with 15 bases sitting between them. The CDR3 runs to 16 residues. CDR3 loop: CASSLLKPTRADTQYF. In DNA form, the CDR3 reads TGTGCCAGCAGTTTATTGAAGCCGACTAGAGCAGATACGCAGTATTTT.

The chain uses TRBV6-6 and TRBJ2-7, with D unresolved. Trimming pared 0 bases from V and 1 base from J, leaving 10 bases between. CDR1 and CDR2 from the germline V gene are MNHNY and SVGAGI (reference sequence). The CDR3 consists of 15 residues. CDR3 nucleotide sequence: TGTGCCAGCAGTTACTCGTCGCCGACGTCCTACGAGCAGTACTTC. Translation gives CASSYSSPTSYEQYF.

The V call is TRBV29-1, the J call TRBJ1-1; D is perhaps TRBD1 (6 bases). In germline, CDR1 is SQVTM, CDR2 ANQGSEA. The CDR3 contains 11 residues. Between the trimmed V and J ends, which lost 7 bases and 8 bases, there was a span of 14 bases. The CDR3 nucleotides are TGCAGCGCCGAGGGGGGGGGGGAAGCTTTCTTT. Encoded protein: CSAEGGGEAFF.

The chain joins TRBV6-2 or TRBV6-3 to TRBJ1-6; no clear D. Germline V lookup: CDR1 MNHEY, CDR2 SVGEGT. V was shortened by 8 bases and J by 0 bases, with 20 bases between the two germline ends. The CDR3 runs 18 residues. The CDR3 loop reads CASGFGDLRISYNSPLHF. The DNA of the CDR3 is TGTGCCAGCGGTTTTGGGGATCTACGGATCTCCTATAATTCACCCCTCCACTTT.